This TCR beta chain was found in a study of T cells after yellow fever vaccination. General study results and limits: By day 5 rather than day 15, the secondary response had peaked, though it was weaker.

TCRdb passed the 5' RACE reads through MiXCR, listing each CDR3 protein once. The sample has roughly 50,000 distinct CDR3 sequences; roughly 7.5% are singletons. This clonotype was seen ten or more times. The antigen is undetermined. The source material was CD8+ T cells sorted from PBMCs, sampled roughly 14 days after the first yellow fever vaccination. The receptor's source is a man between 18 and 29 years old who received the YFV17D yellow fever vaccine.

In DNA form, the CDR3 reads TGTGCCAGCAGTGACTGGGGAAACACTGAAGCTTTCTTT. Translating it yields CASSDWGNTEAFF. V is TRBV2 and J is TRBJ1-1; D is ambiguous. CDR1 SNHLY and CDR2 FYNNEI come from the germline V gene. This CDR3 region has 13 residues. Trimming took off 3 bases at V and 2 bases at J, with 7 bases between the two ends.